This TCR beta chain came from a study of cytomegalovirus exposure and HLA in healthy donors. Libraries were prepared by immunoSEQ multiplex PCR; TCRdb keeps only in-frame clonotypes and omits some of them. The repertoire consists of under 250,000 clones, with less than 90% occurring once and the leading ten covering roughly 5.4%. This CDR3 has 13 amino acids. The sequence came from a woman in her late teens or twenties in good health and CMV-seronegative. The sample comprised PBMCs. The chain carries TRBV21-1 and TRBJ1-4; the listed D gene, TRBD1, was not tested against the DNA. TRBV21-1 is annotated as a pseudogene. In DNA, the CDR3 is TGTGCCAGCAGAACAGGTAATAATGAAAAACTGTTTTTT. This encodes CASRTGNNEKLFF.